This T cell receptor beta chain was recorded in a study of blood T cells in healthy people across ages. The extraction recovered at least 5.5 micrograms of total RNA per sample. The CDR3 sequence is 15 residues long. V was shortened by 3 bases and J by 3 bases, with 15 bases between the two germline ends. Germline values: CDR1 MDHEN, CDR2 SYDVKM. A second PCR, run for about 6 to 11 cycles, used a sample-barcoded 5' primer plus a J-beta primer mix. Using its own MiXCR run on the 5' RACE reads, TCRdb lists one record per CDR3 protein. The profile covers some 1.4 million distinct CDR3 sequences, with approximately 42% appearing a single time and roughly 7.7% taken by the ten largest.

Sequenced: blood. This chain links TRBV28 with TRBJ2-7; D remains ambiguous. The sequence came from a woman between 18 and 29 years old in good health. DNA for the CDR3: TGTGCCAGCAGTTTGGGGATGGCCCTTAACTACGAGCAGTACTTC. It is translated as CASSLGMALNYEQYF.